The 10 T cell receptor beta chains below all came from one sample that was sequenced in a study of cytomegalovirus exposure and HLA in healthy donors. The PCR ran on 60 Vbeta and 13 Jbeta primers. Method: immunoSEQ multiplex PCR; TCRdb's copy keeps in-frame clones and lacks some. The sample lists 190,000 or so clones, more than 80% occurring once. Input material: PBMCs. All receptors come from a boy aged 5 to 17 in good health and CMV-seronegative.

This rearrangement joins TRBV15 to TRBJ2-7, with D perhaps TRBD1 (5 bases). The V end was cut by 5 bases, the J end by 2 bases, with 13 bases between. Germline V gene sequence: CDR1 LNHNV, CDR2 YYDKDF (reference sequence). The length of the CDR3 is 14 residues. The CDR3 protein is CATSPNRLAYEQYF. In DNA form, the CDR3 reads TGTGCCACCAGCCCCAACAGGCTGGCCTACGAGCAGTACTTC.

A single count supports this clone. The same CDR3 arises from other DNA sequences in this sample as well. The chain recombines TRBV5-1 with TRBJ1-4; a weak D match, TRBD1 (5 bases). The CDR3 has 15 amino acids. The germline gives CDR1 SGHRS, CDR2 YFSETQ. V was cut by 4 bases and J by 0 bases, with 10 bases left in between. The CDR3 loop is CASSLGVATNEKLFF. In nucleotides, the CDR3 is TGCGCCAGCAGCCTAGGGGTAGCAACTAATGAAAAACTGTTTTTT.

This sequence joins TRBV6-1 and TRBJ2-2; D not resolved. The CDR3 spans 13 residues. Trimming stripped 2 bases from V and 7 bases from J, with 8 bases between. Germline CDR1 MNHNS, CDR2 SASEGT. The CDR3 nucleotides are TGTGCCAGCAGTGAATACCGGGTCGGGGAGCTGTTTTTT. This sequence encodes CASSEYRVGELFF.

This chain connects TRBV28 to TRBJ2-2; tentatively, D is TRBD2 (6 bases). Germline V lookup: CDR1 MDHEN, CDR2 SYDVKM. V was clipped by 6 bases and J by 6 bases, with 11 bases between them. The CDR3 runs 13 residues. The CDR3 region is CASRPPGAGELFF. The CDR3, as DNA: TGTGCCAGCAGGCCTCCGGGGGCCGGGGAGCTGTTTTTT.

J is TRBJ2-3 and V is TRBV10-2; D remains unclear. This CDR3 contains 15 residues. V gave up 0 bases and J gave up 1 base, with 8 bases separating them. From germline, CDR1 is WSHSY and CDR2 SAAADI. The CDR3 loop is CASSESPLGTDTQYF. The CDR3 DNA reads as TGCGCCAGCAGTGAGTCTCCCCTAGGCACAGATACGCAGTATTTT.

In its sample, this clone was seen a few times. V and J are TRBV25-1 and TRBJ1-4; D is unresolved. The V end was cut by 3 bases, the J end by 0 bases, with 14 bases between. There are 17 residues in the CDR3. Germline-derived CDR1 and CDR2 are MGHDK and SYGVNS. This CDR3 reads CASSDRGSWATNEKLFF. The CDR3 DNA is TGTGCCAGCAGTGATCGGGGATCGTGGGCAACTAATGAAAAACTGTTTTTT.

In this sample, this clone turned up a few times. The chain uses TRBV7-9 and TRBJ1-3; D ambiguous. Germline V CDR1 and CDR2: SEHNR, FQNEAQ (reference sequence). Trimming removed 0 bases at V and 4 bases at J, with 10 bases between. CDR3 length: 15 residues. In DNA, the CDR3 is TGTGCCAGCAGCTTAGCGGAGGGATCGGGAAACACCATATATTTT. This sequence encodes CASSLAEGSGNTIYF.

The rearrangement uses TRBV4-1 and TRBJ1-1; 8 nucleotides line up with TRBD1. The CDR3 sequence is 14 residues long. Trimming at V came to 3 bases and at J to 3 bases, leaving 3 bases not matched to a gene. Looked up from germline, CDR1 is MGHRA and CDR2 is YSYEKL. Here the CDR3 reads CASSHRDRYTEAFF. The CDR3 DNA sequence: TGCGCCAGCAGCCACCGGGACAGGTACACTGAAGCTTTCTTT.

This clone has just a few counts. The V call is TRBV7-9, the J call TRBJ1-1; D is undetermined. Germline lookup yields CDR1 SEHNR and CDR2 FQNEAQ (reference sequence). The V end lost 1 base, the J end lost 8 bases, and 14 bases lay between the germline ends. The CDR3 extends over 14 amino acids. The CDR3 nucleotides read TGTGCCAGCAGCTTAGTGTATGAGGGAGCAGAAGCTTTCTTT. Amino acids: CASSLVYEGAEAFF. The variable domain in full, completed from reference TRBV7-9 and TRBJ1-1, reads DTGVSQNPRHKITKRGQNVTFRCDPISEHNRLYWYRQTLGQGPEFLTYFQNEAQLEKSRLLSDRFSAERPKGSFSTLEIQRTEQGDSAMYLCASSLVYEGAEAFFGQGTRLTVV.

The V and J genes are TRBV29-1 and TRBJ1-2; D unresolved. The CDR3 loop spans 12 amino acids. CDR1 is SQVTM and CDR2 is ANQGSEA in the germline V gene. V was trimmed by 3 bases and J by 8 bases, leaving 13 bases between them. The CDR3 region has the DNA TGCAGCGTTGATTCCGGGGAGGGAGGCTACACCTTC. Translation gives CSVDSGEGGYTF.